This T cell receptor beta chain was documented in a study of tumor and adjacent non-tumor tissue in lung cancer. The template was RNA from unsorted bulk tissue. This non-tumor lung sample came from over 3 cm beyond the tumor edge. Between August and November 2014, newly diagnosed, chemotherapy-naive lung cancer patients underwent thoracic surgery in China. The library came from three nested PCR rounds adapted from ARM-PCR protocols. MiXCR, applied by TCRdb to the multiplex PCR reads, yields one record per CDR3 protein. Of tens of thousands of distinct CDR3 sequences listed, around 70% are singletons. The germline CDR1 and CDR2 sequences are SGHAT and FQNNGV. This CDR3 region has 15 residues. Trimming shortened V by 0 bases and J by 9 bases, and 15 bases separated the two germline ends.

Sequenced sample: distant non-tumor lung tissue. The V call is TRBV11-2, the J call TRBJ2-1, with D perhaps TRBD1 (6 bases). The sequence derives from a woman aged 50 to 60 with non-small cell lung cancer. The CDR3 is CASSLDPSRGSEQFF. In nucleotides, the CDR3 is TGTGCCAGCAGCTTAGATCCTAGCAGGGGCAGTGAGCAGTTCTTC.